The 17 T cell receptor beta chains below all came from one sample that was sequenced in a study of OX40 agonist ivuxolimab in advanced cancers. Using immunoSEQ multiplex PCR, the repertoire was profiled, and TCRdb retains in-frame clones only, with some absent. The profile shows about 73,000 clones, roughly 86% of them singletons. Sequences were derived from CD4+ or CD8+ T cells sorted from blood, sampled in a trial of the OX40 agonist ivuxolimab. All receptors derive from an adult with an advanced solid tumor such as melanoma, head and neck, liver or kidney cancer.

This clone occurred a few times. This chain links TRBV19 with TRBJ2-7; weak D call: TRBD1 (6 bases). V gave up 9 bases and J gave up 7 bases, with 22 bases separating them. CDR3 length: 14 amino acids. Germline loops: CDR1 LNHDA, CDR2 SQIVND (reference sequence). CDR3 region: CASNRDTGLLEQYF. CDR3 bases: TGTGCCAGCAACCGGGACACAGGCCTTTTGGAGCAGTACTTC.

The V gene is TRBV19, the J gene TRBJ2-3; 8 bases are a match to TRBD2. CDR3 length: 14 amino acids. V gave up 5 bases and J gave up 0 bases; unmatched junction bases: 1. Germline CDR1 LNHDA, CDR2 SQIVND (reference sequence). In DNA form, the CDR3 reads TGTGCCAGTAGTCCTAGCGGGAGCACAGATACGCAGTATTTT. Amino acid sequence: CASSPSGSTDTQYF.

This chain uses TRBV5-6 with TRBJ2-7, with D perhaps TRBD1 (7 bases). The CDR3 runs 14 residues. V was shortened by 3 bases and J by 7 bases, with 17 bases between the two germline ends. Per germline, CDR1 SGHDT and CDR2 YYEEEE. This CDR3 is CASSSQGGPGEQYF. The CDR3 DNA is TGTGCCAGCAGCTCTCAGGGGGGCCCTGGGGAGCAGTACTTC.

J is TRBJ2-5 and V is TRBV11-2, with D perhaps matching TRBD1 (6 bases). The CDR3 is made up of 15 amino acids. Trimming left V 2 bases short and J 2 bases short, with 12 bases between. CDR1 SGHAT and CDR2 FQNNGV come from the germline V gene. The CDR3 protein is CASSLTAGQQETQYF. As DNA, the CDR3 is TGTGCCAGCAGCTTAACCGCCGGACAGCAAGAGACCCAGTACTTC.

CDR3 residues: CASSVRSSGGDTQYF. The CDR3 region has the DNA TGTGCCAGCAGCGTACGGAGTAGCGGGGGGGATACGCAGTATTTT. The V call is TRBV9, the J call TRBJ2-3, with TRBD2 identical over 10 bases. V shed 1 base, J shed 6 bases, and the junction held 5 bases outside the gene matches. Germline values: CDR1 SGDLS, CDR2 YYNGEE. The CDR3 covers 15 residues.

The rearrangement links TRBV5-1 to TRBJ2-2; D is unclear. CDR3 size: 15 residues. The V end was cut by 3 bases, the J end by 6 bases, with 15 bases between. Germline lookup yields CDR1 SGHRS and CDR2 YFSETQ. CDR3 DNA: TGCGCCAGCAGCTACGGGCAGAGCGCACCCGGGGAGCTGTTTTTT. This gives the protein CASSYGQSAPGELFF.

This clone was detected only a few times. Other DNA variants within this sample encode the same CDR3. The chain links TRBV2 to TRBJ1-1, with D unclear. Looked up from germline, CDR1 is SNHLY and CDR2 is FYNNEI. Trimming cost V 4 bases and J 2 bases, with 8 bases left between them. There are 13 residues in the CDR3. The CDR3 is CASSARGNTEAFF. The CDR3 DNA reads TGTGCCAGCAGTGCTAGAGGCAACACTGAAGCTTTCTTT.

V and J are TRBV5-1 and TRBJ2-2; TRBD1 is a possible D gene (5 bases). The V end was cut by 4 bases, the J end by 6 bases, with 13 bases between. CDR1 and CDR2 (germline): SGHRS, YFSETQ. This CDR3 has 14 residues. CDR3 bases: TGCGCCAGCAGCAGAGACAGCGATCCCGGGGAGCTGTTTTTT. Protein sequence: CASSRDSDPGELFF.

The rearrangement joins TRBV11-2 to TRBJ1-5; D remains ambiguous. The length of the CDR3 is 15 residues. Germline CDR1 SGHAT, CDR2 FQNNGV. Between the trimmed V and J ends, which lost 0 bases and 7 bases, there was a span of 13 bases. Here the CDR3 DNA reads TGTGCCAGCAGCTTAGAGAGAACGACGAACCAGCCCCAGCATTTT. It specifies CASSLERTTNQPQHF.

The CDR3 DNA sequence: TGTGCCAGCAGCGAGGGGCAGATAGTCTCCTACGAGCAGTACTTC. Encoded protein: CASSEGQIVSYEQYF. The chain recombines TRBV7-3 with TRBJ2-7; D possibly matches TRBD1 or TRBD2 (5 bases each). The CDR3 runs to 15 residues. V gave up 5 bases and J gave up 0 bases, with 14 bases separating them. CDR1 and CDR2 (germline): SGHTA, FQGTGA.

The chain employs TRBV29-1 and TRBJ2-6; D remains ambiguous. The CDR3 consists of 16 residues. Trimming cost V 3 bases and J 2 bases, with 14 bases left between them. The V gene's germline CDR1 is SQVTM and CDR2 ANQGSEA. CDR3 sequence: CSVDLGSLPGANVLTF. The CDR3 DNA reads TGCAGCGTTGACTTGGGGTCTTTACCTGGGGCCAACGTCCTGACTTTC.

The chain couples TRBV5-1 to TRBJ1-2, with D tentatively TRBD1 (6 bases). CDR1 SGHRS and CDR2 YFSETQ come from the germline V gene. The V and J ends lost 4 bases and 2 bases respectively, with 12 bases between them. The CDR3 is 14 amino acids. The CDR3 sequence: CASSASDRNYGYTF. In DNA, the CDR3 is TGCGCCAGCAGCGCCTCGGACAGAAACTATGGCTACACCTTC.

This chain links TRBV5-1 with TRBJ2-7, with a possible D match to TRBD2 (6 bases). CDR1 is SGHRS, CDR2 YFSETQ, per germline. The CDR3 length is 13 residues. Trimming pared 1 base from V and 5 bases from J, leaving 10 bases between. The CDR3 region has the DNA TGCGCCAGCAGCTTGCGGCGGGATCACGAGCAGTACTTC. Translated, it gives CASSLRRDHEQYF. Combining the CDR3 with reference TRBV5-1 and TRBJ2-7 gives the whole variable domain KAGVTQTPRYLIKTRGQQVTLSCSPISGHRSVSWYQQTPGQGLQFLFEYFSETQRNKGNFPGRFSGRQFSNSRSEMNVSTLELGDSALYLCASSLRRDHEQYFGPGTRLTVT.

V is TRBV9 and J is TRBJ2-3; possibly TRBD2 for D (6 bases). CDR3 length: 16 amino acids. Germline CDR1 SGDLS, CDR2 YYNGEE. V was clipped by 0 bases and J by 4 bases, with 15 bases between them. The CDR3 DNA sequence: TGTGCCAGCAGCGTAGGGCGGGGACCCCTGGCAGATACGCAGTATTTT. It specifies CASSVGRGPLADTQYF.

The genes are TRBV18 and TRBJ2-2; no reliable D call. The V end was cut by 6 bases, the J end by 6 bases, with 11 bases between. The germline V gene encodes CDR1 KGHSH and CDR2 LQKENI. The CDR3 totals 13 residues. DNA for the CDR3: TGTGCCAGCTCGCCGCCTTCGGCCGGGGAGCTGTTTTTT. Translating gives CASSPPSAGELFF.

The chain joins TRBV19 to TRBJ1-1; TRBD1 matches at 9 bases. Per germline, CDR1 LNHDA and CDR2 SQIVND (reference sequence). Losses at the gene ends were 1 base for V and 7 bases for J; bases not matched to a gene: 7. The CDR3 length is 15 residues. The DNA of the CDR3 is TGTGCCAGTAGTATAGCTGGGACAGGGTACCGTGAAGCTTTCTTT. It is translated as CASSIAGTGYREAFF.

The chain links TRBV6-1 to TRBJ2-5; D call uncertain. Trimming left V 5 bases short and J 2 bases short, with 12 bases between. CDR1 MNHNS and CDR2 SASEGT come from the germline V gene. The length of the CDR3 is 14 residues. The CDR3: CASSPRTSQETQYF. The CDR3, as DNA: TGTGCCAGCAGTCCCCGTACATCACAAGAGACCCAGTACTTC.